This T cell receptor beta chain was sequenced in a study of control samples from healthy donors and cancer patients. This table comes from immunoSEQ multiplex PCR, and its TCRdb copy is limited to in-frame clones, with some not included. The table lists fewer than 150,000 clones, approximately 89% of them singletons. CDR1 and CDR2 from the germline V gene are SQVTM and ANQGSEA. CDR3 length: 14 residues. The V and J ends lost 7 bases and 4 bases, in that order; junction bases with no gene match: 8. Only one count was recorded for this clone. The material sequenced was blood. This TCR derives from a man aged 18 to 30 in good health. The V gene is TRBV29-1, the J gene TRBJ1-2, with 11 bases identical to TRBD1. The CDR3, as DNA: TGCAGCGACCAGGACAGGGGGCGATTCTATGGCTACACCTTC. Amino acids: CSDQDRGRFYGYTF.